This T cell receptor beta chain emerged from a study of T cells in narcolepsy. A few counts support this clone. Its antigen is not known. Findings and caveats of the study: Comparing one patient's CSF and blood CD4+ clonotypes highlighted HCRT- and TRIB2-specific autoreactive clonotypes. Healthy controls reportedly lacked the autoreactive clonotypes serially found in patients' blood.

TCRdb's table, derived via immunoSEQ multiplex PCR, lists solely in-frame clones and lacks some. This sample has about 24,000 clones; about 60% occur once, and the top ten carry around 12%. There are 15 residues in the CDR3. Germline-derived CDR1 and CDR2 are SGHTA and FQGTGA. Deletions cut 5 bases from V and 5 bases from J, with 15 bases between. This receptor was identified in a human donor in good health. The sequencing input was memory (CD45RA-) CD4+ T cells from blood. V and J are TRBV7-3 and TRBJ2-2; D possibly corresponds to TRBD2 (6 bases). CDR3 DNA sequence: TGTGCCAGCAGCGAGACTAGTACACGGACCGGGGAGCTGTTTTTT. This translates into CASSETSTRTGELFF.